This entry is about one T cell receptor beta chain. It lacks a known antigen. Qualities for individual bases were not recorded, and no much larger clone is one base off. The data were obtained in a study of post-analysis software for immune sequencing data (dated by TCRdb to the mid-2010s). For context, the study as a whole: Relapsing-remitting, secondary progressive and progressive-relapsing multiple sclerosis were recorded as disease courses, and subtype annotation was lacking for some patients. A subset of samples was prepared in parallel using single-end sample barcoding, then pooled and co-amplified after Illumina adapter ligation. The patient repertoires were set against around eleven previously published healthy control repertoires from donors whose ages ranged from 6 to 25 years. Broad study findings and their caveats: When samples were clustered directly using the F measure, samples prepared in the same batch co-clustered strongly, which prompted a batch-effect correction. The multiple sclerosis patient group was slightly younger than the control group. Normalized Chao1 diversity was significantly lower in multiple sclerosis patients than controls, suggesting substantial peripheral T-cell clonal expansion.

To demonstrate the VDJtools post-analysis software, TCR beta repertoires were profiled from the peripheral blood of 10 to 15 young patients with multiple sclerosis. The multiple sclerosis patients were children and adolescents between roughly 6 and 15 years of age. Library preparation used PCR. Sequencing used an Illumina HiSeq 2500. To reduce PCR and sequencing biases, unique molecular identifiers were built into the TCR beta cDNA libraries. Roughly 500,000 cDNA molecules were obtained for every 1 to 10 million input T cells, so each molecule roughly corresponded to one T cell. The same protocol used for the earlier healthy control dataset was applied to prepare and sequence the patient libraries. Samples belonging to the same batch were prepared together, multiplexed and sequenced on a shared HiSeq lane. In the source study's methods: MIGEC was used to process the raw barcoded reads, and molecular identifier groups with only a single read were discarded before consensus assembly and CDR3 extraction. Clonotype tables were post-analysed with VDJtools, and diversity was normalized by down-sampling all datasets to the smallest sample size. In repertoire overlap clustering, CDR3 amino acid sequences, but not nucleotide sequences, were matched to correct batch-related cross-sample contamination. The public sequencing data were trimmed at Q25 with fastp and processed into clonotypes with MiXCR by TCRdb, which kept only in-frame beta chains. CDR3 protein duplicates are merged, each entry listing the most common genes and DNA. It is TCRdb's table, rather than the study itself, that gives the V and J calls and clone size. This sample has roughly 400,000 distinct CDR3 sequences in its table, and roughly 38% of those were observed once. The ten largest clones take up less than 8% of the sample.

This receptor was identified in a girl under 10 years old with multiple sclerosis. Specimen: blood.

The CDR3 loop reads CASSQKTGSSYNEQFF. The nucleotide sequence is given as TGTGCCAGCTCACAGAAGACAGGGAGCTCCTACAATGAGCAGTTCTTC. Recombination joined TRBV18 with TRBJ2-1, with 7 junctional bases fitting TRBD1. Reading from cysteine to phenylalanine, the CDR3 counts 16 amino acids. Only the CDR3 region is kept as DNA, spanning 48 bases read in frame from base 1. For CDR1 and CDR2, the germline V gene lists KGHSH and LQKENI. Unmatched junction bases come to 6, with V trimmed by 4 bases and J by 0 bases.